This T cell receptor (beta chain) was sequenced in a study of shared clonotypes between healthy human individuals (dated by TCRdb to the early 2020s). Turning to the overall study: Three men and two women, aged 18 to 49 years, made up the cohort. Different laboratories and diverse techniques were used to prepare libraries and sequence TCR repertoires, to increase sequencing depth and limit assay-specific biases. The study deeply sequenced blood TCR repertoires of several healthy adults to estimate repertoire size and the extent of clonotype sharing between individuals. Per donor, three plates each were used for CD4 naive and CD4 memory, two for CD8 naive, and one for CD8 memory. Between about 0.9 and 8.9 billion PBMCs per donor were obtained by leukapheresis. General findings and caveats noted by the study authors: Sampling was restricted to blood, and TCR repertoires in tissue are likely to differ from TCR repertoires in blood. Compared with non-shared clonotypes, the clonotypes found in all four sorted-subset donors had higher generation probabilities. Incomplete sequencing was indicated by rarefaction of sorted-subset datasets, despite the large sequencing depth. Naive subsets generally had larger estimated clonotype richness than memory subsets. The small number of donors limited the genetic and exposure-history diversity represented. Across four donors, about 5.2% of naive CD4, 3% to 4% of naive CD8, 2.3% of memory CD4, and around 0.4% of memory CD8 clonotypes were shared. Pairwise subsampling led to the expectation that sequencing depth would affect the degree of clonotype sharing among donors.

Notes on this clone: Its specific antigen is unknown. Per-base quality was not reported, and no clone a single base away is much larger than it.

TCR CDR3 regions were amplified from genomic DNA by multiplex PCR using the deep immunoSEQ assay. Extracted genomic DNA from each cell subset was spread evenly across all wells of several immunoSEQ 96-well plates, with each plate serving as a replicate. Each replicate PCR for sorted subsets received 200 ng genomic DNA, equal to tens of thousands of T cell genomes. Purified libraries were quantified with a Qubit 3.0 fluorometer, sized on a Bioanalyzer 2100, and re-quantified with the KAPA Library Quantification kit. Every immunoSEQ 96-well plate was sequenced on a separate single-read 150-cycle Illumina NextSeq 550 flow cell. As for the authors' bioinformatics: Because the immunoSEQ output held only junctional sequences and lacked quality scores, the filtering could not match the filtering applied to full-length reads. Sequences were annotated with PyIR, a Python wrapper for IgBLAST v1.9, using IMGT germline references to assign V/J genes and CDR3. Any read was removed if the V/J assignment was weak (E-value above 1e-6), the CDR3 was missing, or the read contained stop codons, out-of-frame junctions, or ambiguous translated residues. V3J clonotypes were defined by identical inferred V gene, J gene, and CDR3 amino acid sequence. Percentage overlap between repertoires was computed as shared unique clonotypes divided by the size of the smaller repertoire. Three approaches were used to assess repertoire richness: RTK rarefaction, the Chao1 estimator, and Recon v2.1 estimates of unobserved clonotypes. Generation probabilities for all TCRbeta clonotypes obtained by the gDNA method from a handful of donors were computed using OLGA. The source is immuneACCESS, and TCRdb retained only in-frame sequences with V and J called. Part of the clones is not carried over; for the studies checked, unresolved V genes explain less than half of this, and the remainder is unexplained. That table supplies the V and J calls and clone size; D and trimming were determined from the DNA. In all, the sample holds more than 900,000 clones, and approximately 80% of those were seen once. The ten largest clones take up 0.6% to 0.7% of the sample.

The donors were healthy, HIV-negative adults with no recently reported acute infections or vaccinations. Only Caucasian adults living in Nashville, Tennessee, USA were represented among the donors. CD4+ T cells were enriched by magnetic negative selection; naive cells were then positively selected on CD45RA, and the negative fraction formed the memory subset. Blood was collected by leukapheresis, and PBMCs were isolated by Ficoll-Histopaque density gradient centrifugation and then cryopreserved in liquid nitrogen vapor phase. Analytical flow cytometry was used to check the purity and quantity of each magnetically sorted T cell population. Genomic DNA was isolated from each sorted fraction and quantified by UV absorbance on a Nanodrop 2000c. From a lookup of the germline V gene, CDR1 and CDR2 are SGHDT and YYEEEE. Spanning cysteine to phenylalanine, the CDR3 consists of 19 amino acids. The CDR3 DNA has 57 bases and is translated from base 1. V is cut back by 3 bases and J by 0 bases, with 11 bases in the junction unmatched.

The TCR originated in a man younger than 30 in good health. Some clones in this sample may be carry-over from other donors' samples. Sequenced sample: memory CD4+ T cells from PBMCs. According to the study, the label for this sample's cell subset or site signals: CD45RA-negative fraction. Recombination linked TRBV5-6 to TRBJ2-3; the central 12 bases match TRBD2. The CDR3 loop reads CASSSKGLAGLISTDTQYF. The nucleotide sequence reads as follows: TGTGCCAGCAGCTCCAAAGGACTAGCGGGACTTATAAGCACAGATACGCAGTATTTT.